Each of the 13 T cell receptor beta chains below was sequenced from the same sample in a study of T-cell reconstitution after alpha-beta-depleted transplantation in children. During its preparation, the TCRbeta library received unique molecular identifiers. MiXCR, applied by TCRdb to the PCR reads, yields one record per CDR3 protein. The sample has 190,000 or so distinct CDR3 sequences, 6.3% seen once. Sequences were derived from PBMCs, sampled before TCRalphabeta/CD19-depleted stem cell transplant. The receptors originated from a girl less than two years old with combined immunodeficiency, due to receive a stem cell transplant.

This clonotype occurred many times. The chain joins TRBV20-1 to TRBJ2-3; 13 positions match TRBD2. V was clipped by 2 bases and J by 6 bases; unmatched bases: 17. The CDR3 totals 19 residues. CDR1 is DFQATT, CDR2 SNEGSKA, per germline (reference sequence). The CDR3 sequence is CSARSLLRTSGSMGDTQYF. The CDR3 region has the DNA TGCAGTGCTAGAAGTCTCCTACGGACTAGCGGGAGCATGGGGGATACGCAGTATTTT.

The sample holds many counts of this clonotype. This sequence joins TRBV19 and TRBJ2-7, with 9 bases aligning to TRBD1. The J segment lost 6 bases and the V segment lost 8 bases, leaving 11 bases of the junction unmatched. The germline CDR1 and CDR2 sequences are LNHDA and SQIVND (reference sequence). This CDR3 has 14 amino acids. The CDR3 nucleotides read TGTGCCAGTTCACTCGGGACAGGGCTTCTCGAGCAGTACTTC. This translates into CASSLGTGLLEQYF.

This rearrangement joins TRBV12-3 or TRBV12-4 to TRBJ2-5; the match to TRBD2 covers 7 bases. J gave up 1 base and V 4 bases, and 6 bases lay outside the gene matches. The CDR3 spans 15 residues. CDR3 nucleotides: TGTGCCAGCAGTTACTTTGCGGGGGTCCAAGAGACCCAGTACTTC. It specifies CASSYFAGVQETQYF.

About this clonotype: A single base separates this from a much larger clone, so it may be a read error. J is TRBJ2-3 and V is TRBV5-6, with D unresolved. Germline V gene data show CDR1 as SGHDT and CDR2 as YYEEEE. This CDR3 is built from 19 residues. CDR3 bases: TGTGCCAGCAGCTCCTTTTACCCCGACTTGAGCGTCTTCACAGATATGCAGTATTTT. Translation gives CASSSFYPDLSVFTDMQYF.

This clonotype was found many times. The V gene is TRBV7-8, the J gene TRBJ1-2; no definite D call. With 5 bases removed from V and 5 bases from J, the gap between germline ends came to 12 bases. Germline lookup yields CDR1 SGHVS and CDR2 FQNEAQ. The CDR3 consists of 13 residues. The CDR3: CASSPRRTYGYTF. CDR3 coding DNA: TGTGCCAGCAGCCCCCGTAGGACTTATGGCTACACCTTC. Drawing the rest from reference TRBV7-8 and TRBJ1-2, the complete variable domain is GAGVSQSPRYKVAKRGQDVALRCDPISGHVSLFWYQQALGQGPEFLTYFQNEAQLDKSGLPSDRFFAERPEGSVSTLKIQRTQQEDSAVYLCASSPRRTYGYTFGSGTRLTVV.

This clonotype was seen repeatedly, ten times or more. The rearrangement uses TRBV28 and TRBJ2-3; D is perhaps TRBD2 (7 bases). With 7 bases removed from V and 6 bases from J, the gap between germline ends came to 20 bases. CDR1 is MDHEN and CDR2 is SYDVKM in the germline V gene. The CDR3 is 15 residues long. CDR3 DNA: TGTGCCAGCACCTTAGGAGGGGGGGGCCGGGATACGCAGTATTTT. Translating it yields CASTLGGGGRDTQYF.

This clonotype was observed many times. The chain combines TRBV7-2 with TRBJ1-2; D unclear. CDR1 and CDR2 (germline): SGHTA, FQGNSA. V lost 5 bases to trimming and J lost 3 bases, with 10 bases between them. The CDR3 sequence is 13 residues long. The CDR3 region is CASSPRTYYGYTF. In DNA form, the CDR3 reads TGTGCCAGCAGCCCAAGGACTTACTATGGCTACACCTTC.

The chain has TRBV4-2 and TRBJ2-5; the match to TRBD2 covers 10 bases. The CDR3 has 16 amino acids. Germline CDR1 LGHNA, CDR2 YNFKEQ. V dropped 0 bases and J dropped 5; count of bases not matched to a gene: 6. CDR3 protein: CASSQDEAGGRETQYF. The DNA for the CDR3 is TGTGCCAGCAGCCAAGATGAAGCGGGGGGGAGGGAGACCCAGTACTTC.

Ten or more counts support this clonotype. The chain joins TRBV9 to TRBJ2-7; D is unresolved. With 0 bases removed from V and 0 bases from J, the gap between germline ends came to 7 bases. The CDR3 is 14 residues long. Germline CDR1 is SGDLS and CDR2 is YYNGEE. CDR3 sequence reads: CASSVVSGSYEQYF. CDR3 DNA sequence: TGTGCCAGCAGCGTAGTATCGGGCTCCTACGAGCAGTACTTC.

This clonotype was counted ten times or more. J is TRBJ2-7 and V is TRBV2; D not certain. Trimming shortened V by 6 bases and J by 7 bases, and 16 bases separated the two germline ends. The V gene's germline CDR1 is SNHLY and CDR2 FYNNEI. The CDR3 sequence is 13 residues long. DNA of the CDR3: TGTGCCAGCAGGTGGGATCCCCTCTCTGAGCAGTACTTC. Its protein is CASRWDPLSEQYF. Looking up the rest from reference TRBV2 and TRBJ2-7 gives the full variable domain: EPEVTQTPSHQVTQMGQEVILRCVPISNHLYFYWYRQILGQKVEFLVSFYNNEISEKSEIFDDQFSVERPDGSNFTLKIRSTKLEDSAMYFCASRWDPLSEQYFGPGTRLTVT.

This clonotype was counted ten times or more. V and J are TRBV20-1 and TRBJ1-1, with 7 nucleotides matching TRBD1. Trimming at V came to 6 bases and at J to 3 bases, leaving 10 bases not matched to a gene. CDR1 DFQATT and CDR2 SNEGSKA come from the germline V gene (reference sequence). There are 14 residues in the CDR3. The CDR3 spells CSARPDRWDTEAFF. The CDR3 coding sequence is TGCAGTGCGAGACCGGACAGGTGGGACACTGAAGCTTTCTTT.

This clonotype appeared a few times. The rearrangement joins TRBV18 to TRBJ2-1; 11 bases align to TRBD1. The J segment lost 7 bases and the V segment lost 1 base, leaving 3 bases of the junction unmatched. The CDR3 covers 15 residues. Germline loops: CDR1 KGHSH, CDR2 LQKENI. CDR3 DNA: TGTGCCAGCTCACCACAAGGGACAGGGGGAAATGAGCAGTTCTTC. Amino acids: CASSPQGTGGNEQFF.

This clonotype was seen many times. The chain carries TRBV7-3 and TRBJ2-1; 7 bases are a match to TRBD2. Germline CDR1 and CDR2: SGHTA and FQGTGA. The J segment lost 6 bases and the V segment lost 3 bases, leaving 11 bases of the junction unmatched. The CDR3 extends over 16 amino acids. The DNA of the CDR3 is TGTGCCAGCAGCTTTGGACTAGTCGGGACCGGCAATGAGCAGTTCTTC. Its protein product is CASSFGLVGTGNEQFF. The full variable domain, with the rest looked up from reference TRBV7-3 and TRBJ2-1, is GAGVSQTPSNKVTEKGKYVELRCDPISGHTALYWYRQSLGQGPEFLIYFQGTGAADDSGLPNDRFFAVRPEGSVSTLKIQRTERGDSAVYLCASSFGLVGTGNEQFFGPGTRLTVL.